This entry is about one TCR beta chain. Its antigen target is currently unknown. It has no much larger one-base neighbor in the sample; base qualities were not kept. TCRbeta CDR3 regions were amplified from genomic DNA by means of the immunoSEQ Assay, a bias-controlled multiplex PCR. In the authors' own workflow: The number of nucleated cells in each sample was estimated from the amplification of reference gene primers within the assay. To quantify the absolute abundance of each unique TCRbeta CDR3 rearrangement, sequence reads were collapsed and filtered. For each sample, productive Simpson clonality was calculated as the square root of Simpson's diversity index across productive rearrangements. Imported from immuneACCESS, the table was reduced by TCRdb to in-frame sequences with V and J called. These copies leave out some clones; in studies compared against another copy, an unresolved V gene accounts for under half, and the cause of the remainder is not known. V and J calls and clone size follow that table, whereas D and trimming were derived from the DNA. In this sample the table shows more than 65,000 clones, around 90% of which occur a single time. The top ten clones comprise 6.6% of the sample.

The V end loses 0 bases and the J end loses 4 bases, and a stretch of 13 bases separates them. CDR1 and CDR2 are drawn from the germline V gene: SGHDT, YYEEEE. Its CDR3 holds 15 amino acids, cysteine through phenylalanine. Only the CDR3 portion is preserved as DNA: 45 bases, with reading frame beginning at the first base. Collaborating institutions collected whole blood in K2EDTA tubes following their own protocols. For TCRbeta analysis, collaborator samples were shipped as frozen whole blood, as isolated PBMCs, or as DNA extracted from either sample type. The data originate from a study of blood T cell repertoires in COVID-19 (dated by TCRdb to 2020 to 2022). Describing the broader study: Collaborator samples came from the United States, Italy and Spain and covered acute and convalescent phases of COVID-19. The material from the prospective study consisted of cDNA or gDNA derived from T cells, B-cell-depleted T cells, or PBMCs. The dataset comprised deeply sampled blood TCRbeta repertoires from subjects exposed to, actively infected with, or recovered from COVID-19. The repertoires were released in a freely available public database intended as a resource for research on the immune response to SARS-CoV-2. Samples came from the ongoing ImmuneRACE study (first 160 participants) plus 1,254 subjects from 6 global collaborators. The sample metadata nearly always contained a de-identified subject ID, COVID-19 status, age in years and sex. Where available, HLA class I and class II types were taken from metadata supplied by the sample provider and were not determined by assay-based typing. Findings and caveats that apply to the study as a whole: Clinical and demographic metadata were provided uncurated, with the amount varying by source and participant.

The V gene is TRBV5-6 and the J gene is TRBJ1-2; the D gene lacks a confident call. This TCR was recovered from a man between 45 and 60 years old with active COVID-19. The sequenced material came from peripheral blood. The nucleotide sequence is TGTGCCAGCAGCTTGGGTGGCGGAGAATCCTATGGCTACACCTTC. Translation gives CASSLGGGESYGYTF.